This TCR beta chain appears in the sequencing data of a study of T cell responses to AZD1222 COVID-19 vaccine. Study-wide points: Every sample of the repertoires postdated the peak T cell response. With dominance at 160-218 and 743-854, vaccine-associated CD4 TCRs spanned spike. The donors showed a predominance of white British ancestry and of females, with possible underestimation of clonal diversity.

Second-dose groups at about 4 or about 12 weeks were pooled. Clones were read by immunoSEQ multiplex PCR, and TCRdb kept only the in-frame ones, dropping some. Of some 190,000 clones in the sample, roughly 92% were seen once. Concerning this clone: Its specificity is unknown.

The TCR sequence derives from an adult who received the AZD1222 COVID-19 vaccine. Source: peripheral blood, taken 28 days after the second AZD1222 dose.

The CDR3 DNA reads TGTGCCAGCAGCACCGCCCAGGGACTACCTTATAGTGAAGCTTTCTTT. This codes for CASSTAQGLPYSEAFF. V gene TRBV7-2 combines with J gene TRBJ1-1; weak D call: TRBD1 (5 bases). Trimming took 5 bases from V and 7 from J, leaving 23 bases between them. Per germline, CDR1 SGHTA and CDR2 FQGNSA. The length of the CDR3 is 16 residues.